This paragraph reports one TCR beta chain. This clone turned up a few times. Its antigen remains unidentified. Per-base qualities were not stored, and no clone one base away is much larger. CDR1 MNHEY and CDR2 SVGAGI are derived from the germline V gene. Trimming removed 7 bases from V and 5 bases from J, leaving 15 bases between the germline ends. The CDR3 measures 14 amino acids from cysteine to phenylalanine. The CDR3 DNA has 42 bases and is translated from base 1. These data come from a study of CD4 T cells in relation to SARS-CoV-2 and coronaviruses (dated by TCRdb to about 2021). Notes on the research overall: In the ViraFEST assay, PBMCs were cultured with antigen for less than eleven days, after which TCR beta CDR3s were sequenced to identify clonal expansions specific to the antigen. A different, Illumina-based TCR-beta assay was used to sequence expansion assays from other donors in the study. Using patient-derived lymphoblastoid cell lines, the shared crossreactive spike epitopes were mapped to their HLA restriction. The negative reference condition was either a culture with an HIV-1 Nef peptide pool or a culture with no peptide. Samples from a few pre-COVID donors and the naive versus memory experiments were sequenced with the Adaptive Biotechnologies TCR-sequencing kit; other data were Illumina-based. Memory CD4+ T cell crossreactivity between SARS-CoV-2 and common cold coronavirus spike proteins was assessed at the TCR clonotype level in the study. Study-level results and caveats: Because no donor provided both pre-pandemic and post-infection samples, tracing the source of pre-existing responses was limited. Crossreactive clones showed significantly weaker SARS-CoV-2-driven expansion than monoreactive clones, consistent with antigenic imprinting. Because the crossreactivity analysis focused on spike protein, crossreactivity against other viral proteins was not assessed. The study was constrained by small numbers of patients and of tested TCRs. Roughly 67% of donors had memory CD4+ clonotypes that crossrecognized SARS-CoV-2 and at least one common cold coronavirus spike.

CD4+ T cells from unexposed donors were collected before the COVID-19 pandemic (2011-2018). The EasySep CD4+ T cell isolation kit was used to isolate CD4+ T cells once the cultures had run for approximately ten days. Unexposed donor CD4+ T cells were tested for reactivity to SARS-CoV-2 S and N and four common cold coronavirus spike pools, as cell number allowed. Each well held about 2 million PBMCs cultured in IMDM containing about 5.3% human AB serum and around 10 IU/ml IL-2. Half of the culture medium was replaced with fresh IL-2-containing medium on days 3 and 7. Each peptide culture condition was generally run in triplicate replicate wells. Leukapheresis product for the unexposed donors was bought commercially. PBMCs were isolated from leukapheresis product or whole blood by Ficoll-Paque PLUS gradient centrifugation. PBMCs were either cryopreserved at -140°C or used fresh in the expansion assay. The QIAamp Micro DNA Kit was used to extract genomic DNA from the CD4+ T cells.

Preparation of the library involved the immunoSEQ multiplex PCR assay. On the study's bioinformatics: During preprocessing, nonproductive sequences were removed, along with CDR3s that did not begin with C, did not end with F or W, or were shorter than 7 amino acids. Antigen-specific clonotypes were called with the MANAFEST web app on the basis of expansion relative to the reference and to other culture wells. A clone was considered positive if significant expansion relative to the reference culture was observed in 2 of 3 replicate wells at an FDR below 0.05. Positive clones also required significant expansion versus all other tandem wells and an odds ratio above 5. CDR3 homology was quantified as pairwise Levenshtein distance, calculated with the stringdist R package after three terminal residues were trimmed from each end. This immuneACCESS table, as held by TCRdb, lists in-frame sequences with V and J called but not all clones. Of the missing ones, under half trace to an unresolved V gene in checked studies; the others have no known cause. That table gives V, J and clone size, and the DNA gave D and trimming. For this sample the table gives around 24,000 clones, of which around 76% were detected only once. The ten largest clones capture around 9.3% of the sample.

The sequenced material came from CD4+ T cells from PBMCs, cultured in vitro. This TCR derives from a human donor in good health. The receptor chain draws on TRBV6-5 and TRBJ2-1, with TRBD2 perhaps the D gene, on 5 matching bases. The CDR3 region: CASNHEGGNNEQFF. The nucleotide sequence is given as TGTGCCAGCAATCACGAAGGAGGAAACAATGAGCAGTTCTTC.